Sequencing of this T cell receptor beta chain was carried out in a study of shared clonotypes between healthy human individuals. Researchers ran the assay at a deep level. Investigators spread the genomic DNA of each subset evenly over several immunoSEQ plates. Original handling: Filtering differed for immunoSEQ, which gave only junction sequences without quality scores. Only in-frame clones appear in the TCRdb table, and some are missing; sequencing was by immunoSEQ multiplex PCR. That table gives V, J and clone size, and the DNA gave D and trimming. This sample carries 450,000 to 600,000 clones, around 74% of them seen once, and the ten largest clones take 10% to 15%. Per germline, CDR1 SEHNR and CDR2 FQNEAQ (reference sequence). This CDR3 has 14 amino acids. Trimming pared 5 bases from V and 6 bases from J, leaving 14 bases between.

The sequence derives from a woman in her 40s in good health. Some clones in this sample may be carry-over from other donors' samples. Sequencing used PBMCs. V usage is TRBV7-9 and J usage is TRBJ2-4; the D is unclear. CDR3 region: CASSSRRSGNIQYF. The CDR3 DNA is TGTGCCAGCAGCAGTCGACGGTCTGGAAACATTCAGTACTTC. The entire variable domain, with the rest obtained from reference TRBV7-9 and TRBJ2-4, is as follows: DTGVSQNPRHKITKRGQNVTFRCDPISEHNRLYWYRQTLGQGPEFLTYFQNEAQLEKSRLLSDRFSAERPKGSFSTLEIQRTEQGDSAMYLCASSSRRSGNIQYFGAGTRLSVL.